The sequence of this TCR beta chain was determined in a study of Ad26.COV2.S vaccination and SARS-CoV-2 variants. The ends were cut back, 7 bases at V and 7 bases at J, with 21 bases in the middle. The CDR3 contains 14 residues. In germline, CDR1 is SGHRS, CDR2 YFSETQ. The treatment is: about 20 received Ad26.COV2.S at low or high dose, single or two shots; 5 received placebo; per-sample allocation not given. Material that was analyzed had been drawn on day 63 after the first vaccine or placebo injection. TCRdb's copy holds only in-frame clones and misses some; the assay was immunoSEQ multiplex PCR. The sample yields some 520,000 clones, roughly 87% seen once. This clone was recorded only once.

The TCR was taken from a person aged 18-60 years who received the Ad26.COV2.S COVID-19 vaccine or a placebo. The chain recombines TRBV5-1 with TRBJ2-7; D may be TRBD1 (5 bases). Material: peripheral blood, obtained in a trial of Ad26.COV2.S vaccine versus placebo. The CDR3 protein is CASRSVEKRTEQYF. The CDR3 nucleotides are TGCGCCAGCCGGTCTGTAGAAAAACGGACAGAGCAGTACTTC.